A selection of T cell receptor beta chains follows, all from one sample in a study of T cells in Graves' hyperthyroidism and ophthalmopathy. Via MiXCR, TCRdb re-called the multiplex PCR reads, giving one row per CDR3 protein. This table holds some 570,000 distinct CDR3 sequences, roughly 15% found once. Sequenced input: blood. These receptors came from a woman aged 18-30 years with Graves' ophthalmopathy. Each CDR3 is given with its conserved first and last residue. Each record gives: J gene, D gene, V gene, clone size, CDR3 protein, CDR3 DNA. D genes are given only for firm matches. Size tells how often a clone was seen (once, few, many) or the class of an expanded clone, and some rows leave it out.

TRBJ2-3 TRBD2 TRBV4-1 few CASRLTLKRGGNTDTQYF TGCGCCAGCAGACTAACGTTAAAGCGGGGAGGGAACACAGATACGCAGTATTTT
TRBJ1-2 . TRBV6-1 few CASSEKGNRPPNYGYTF TGTGCCAGCAGTGAAAAAGGGAACAGGCCCCCAAACTATGGCTACACCTTC
TRBJ2-7 . TRBV11-2 many CASSLGGRPYEQYF TGTGCCAGCAGCTTAGGGGGACGACCTTACGAGCAGTACTTC
TRBJ2-2 . TRBV7-3 many CASSLNQGLNTGELFF TGTGCCAGCAGCTTAAACCAGGGCCTGAACACCGGGGAGCTGTTTTTT
TRBJ2-3 . TRBV7-2 many CASSTMAGEDTQYF TGTGCCAGCAGCACTATGGCTGGAGAAGATACGCAGTATTTT
TRBJ2-2 TRBD2 TRBV20-1 few CSARGGSNTGELFF TGCAGTGCTAGGGGCGGGAGTAACACCGGGGAGCTGTTTTTT
TRBJ2-2 . TRBV6-2/TRBV6-3 many CASSERMAGELFF TGTGCCAGCAGTGAGAGGATGGCCGGGGAGCTGTTTTTT
TRBJ2-2 . TRBV2 many CASSEGGHLANTGELFF TGTGCCAGCAGTGAAGGCGGACACCTAGCGAACACCGGGGAGCTGTTTTTT
TRBJ2-1 . TRBV29-1 few CSAPSESSYNEQFF TGCAGCGCACCTAGCGAGAGCTCCTACAATGAGCAGTTCTTC
TRBJ2-5 TRBD2 TRBV12-3/TRBV12-4 many CASMGTLAGSRGETQYF TGTGCCAGCATGGGTACTCTAGCGGGATCGCGGGGTGAGACCCAGTACTTC
TRBJ2-2 . TRBV18 . CASSASQATGELFF TGTGCCAGCTCAGCCAGCCAGGCTACCGGGGAGCTGTTTTTT
TRBJ2-1 TRBD1 TRBV6-2/TRBV6-3 . CASSDWDRGPYNEQFF TGTGCCAGCAGTGACTGGGACAGGGGGCCATACAATGAGCAGTTCTTC
TRBJ2-1 . TRBV19 few CASSIARLGLGGSGEGSYNEQFF TGTGCCAGTAGTATAGCCCGATTGGGTTTAGGGGGAAGTGGGGAAGGATCCTACAATGAGCAGTTCTTC
TRBJ1-2 . TRBV2 many CASSEALGAGGYTF TGTGCCAGCAGTGAAGCGTTGGGGGCAGGAGGCTACACCTTC
TRBJ2-3 TRBD1 TRBV4-1 . CASSQNEDRGDTQYF TGCGCCAGCAGCCAAAACGAGGACAGGGGAGATACGCAGTATTTT
TRBJ1-5 . TRBV5-1 few CASSRGGEKEPQHF TGCGCCAGCAGCCGCGGGGGGGAAAAGGAGCCCCAGCATTTT